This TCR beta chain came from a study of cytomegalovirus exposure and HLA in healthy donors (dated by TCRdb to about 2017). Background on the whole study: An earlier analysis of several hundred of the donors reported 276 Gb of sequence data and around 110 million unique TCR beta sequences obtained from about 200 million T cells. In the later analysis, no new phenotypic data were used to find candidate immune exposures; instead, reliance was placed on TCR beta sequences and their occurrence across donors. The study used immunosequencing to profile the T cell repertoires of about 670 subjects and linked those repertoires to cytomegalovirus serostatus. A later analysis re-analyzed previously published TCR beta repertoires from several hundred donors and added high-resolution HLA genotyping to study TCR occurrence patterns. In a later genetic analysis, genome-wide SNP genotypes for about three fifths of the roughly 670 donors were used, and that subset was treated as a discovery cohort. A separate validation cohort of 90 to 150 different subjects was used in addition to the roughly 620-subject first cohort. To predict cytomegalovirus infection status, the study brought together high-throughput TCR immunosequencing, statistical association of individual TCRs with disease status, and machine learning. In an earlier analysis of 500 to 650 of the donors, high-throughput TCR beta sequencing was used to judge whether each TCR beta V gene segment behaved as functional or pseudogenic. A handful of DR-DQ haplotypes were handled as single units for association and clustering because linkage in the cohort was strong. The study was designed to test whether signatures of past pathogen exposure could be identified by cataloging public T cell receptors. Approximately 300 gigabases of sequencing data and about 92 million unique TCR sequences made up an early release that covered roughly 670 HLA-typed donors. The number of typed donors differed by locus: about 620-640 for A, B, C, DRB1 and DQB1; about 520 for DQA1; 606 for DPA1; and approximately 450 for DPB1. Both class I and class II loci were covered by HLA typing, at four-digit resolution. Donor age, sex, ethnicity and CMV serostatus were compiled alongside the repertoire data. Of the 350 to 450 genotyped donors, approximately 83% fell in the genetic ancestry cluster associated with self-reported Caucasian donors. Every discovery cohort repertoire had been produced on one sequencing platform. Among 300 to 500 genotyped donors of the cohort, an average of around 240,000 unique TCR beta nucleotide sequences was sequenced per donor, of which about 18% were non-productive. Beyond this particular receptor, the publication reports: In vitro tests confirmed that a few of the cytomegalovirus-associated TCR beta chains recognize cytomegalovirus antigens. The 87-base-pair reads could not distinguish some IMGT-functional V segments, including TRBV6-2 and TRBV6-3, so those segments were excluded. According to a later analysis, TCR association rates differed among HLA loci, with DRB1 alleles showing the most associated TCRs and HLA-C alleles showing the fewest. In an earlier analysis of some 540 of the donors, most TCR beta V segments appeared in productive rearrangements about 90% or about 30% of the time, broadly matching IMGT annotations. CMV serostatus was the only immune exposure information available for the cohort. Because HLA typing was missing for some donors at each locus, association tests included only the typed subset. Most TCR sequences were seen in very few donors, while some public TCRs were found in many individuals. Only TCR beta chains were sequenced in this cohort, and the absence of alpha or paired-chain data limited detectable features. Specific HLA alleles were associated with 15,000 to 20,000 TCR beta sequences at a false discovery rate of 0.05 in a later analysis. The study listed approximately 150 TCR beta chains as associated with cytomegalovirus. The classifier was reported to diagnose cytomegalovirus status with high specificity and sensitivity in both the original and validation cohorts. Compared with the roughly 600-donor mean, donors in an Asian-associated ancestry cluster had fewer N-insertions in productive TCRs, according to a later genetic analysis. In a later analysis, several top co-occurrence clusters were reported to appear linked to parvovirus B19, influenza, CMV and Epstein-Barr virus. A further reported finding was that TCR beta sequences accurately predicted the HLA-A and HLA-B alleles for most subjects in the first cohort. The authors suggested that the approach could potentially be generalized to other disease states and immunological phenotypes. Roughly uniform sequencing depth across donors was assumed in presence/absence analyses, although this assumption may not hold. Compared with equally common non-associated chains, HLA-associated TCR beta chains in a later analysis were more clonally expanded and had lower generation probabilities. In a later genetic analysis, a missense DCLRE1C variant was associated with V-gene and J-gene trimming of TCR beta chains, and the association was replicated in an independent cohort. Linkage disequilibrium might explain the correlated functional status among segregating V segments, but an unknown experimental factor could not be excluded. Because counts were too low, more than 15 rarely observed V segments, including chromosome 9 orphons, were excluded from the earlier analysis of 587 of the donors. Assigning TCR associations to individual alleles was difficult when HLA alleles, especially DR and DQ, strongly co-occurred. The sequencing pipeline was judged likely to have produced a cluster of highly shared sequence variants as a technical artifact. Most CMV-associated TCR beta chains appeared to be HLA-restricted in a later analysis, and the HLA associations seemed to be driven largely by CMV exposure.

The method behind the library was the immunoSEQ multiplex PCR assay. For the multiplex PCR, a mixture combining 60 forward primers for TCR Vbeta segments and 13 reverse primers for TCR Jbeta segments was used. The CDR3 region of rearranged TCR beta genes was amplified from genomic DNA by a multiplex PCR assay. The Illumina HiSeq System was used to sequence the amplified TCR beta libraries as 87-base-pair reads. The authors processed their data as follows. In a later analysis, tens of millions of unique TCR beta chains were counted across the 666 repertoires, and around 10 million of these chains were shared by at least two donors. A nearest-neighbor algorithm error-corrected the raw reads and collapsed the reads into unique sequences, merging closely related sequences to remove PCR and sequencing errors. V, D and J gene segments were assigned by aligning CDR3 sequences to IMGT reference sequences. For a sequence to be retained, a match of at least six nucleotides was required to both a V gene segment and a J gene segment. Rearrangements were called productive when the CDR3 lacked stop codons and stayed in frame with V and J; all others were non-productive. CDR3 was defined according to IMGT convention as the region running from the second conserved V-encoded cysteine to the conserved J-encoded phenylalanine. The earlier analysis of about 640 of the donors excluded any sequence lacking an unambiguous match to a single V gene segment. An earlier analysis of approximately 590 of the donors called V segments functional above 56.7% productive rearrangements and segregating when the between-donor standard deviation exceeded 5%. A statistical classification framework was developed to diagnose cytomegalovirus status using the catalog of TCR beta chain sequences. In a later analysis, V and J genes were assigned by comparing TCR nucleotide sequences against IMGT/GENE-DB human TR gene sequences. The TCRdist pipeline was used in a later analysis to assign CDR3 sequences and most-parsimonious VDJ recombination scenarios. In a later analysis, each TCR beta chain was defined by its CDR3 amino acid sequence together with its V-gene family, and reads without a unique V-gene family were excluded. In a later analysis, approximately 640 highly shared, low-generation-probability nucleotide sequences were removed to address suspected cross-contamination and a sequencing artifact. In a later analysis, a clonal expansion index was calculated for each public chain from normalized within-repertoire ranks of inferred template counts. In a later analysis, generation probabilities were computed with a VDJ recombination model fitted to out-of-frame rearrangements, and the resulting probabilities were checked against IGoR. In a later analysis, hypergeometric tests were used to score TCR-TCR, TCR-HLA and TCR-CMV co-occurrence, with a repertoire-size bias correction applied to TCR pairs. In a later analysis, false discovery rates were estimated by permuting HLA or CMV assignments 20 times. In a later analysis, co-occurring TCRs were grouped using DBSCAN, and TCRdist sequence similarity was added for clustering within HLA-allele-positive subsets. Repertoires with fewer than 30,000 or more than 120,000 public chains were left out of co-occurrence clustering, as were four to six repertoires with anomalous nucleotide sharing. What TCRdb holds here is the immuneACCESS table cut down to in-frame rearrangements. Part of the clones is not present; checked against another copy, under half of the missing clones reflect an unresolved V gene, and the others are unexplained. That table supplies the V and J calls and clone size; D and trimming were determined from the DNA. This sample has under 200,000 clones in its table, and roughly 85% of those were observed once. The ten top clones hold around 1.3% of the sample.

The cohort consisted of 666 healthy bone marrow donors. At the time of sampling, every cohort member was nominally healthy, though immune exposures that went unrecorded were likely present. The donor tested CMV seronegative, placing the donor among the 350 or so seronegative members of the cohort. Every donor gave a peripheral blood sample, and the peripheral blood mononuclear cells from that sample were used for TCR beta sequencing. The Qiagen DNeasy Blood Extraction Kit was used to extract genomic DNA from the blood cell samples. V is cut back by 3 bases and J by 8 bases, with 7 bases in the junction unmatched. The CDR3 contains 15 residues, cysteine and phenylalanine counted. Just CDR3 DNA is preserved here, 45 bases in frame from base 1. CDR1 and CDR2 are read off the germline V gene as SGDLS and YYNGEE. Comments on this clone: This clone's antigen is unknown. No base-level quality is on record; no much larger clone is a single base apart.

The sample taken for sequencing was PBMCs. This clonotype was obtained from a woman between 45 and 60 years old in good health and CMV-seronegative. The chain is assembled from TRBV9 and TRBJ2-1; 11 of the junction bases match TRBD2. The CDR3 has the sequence CASSGKTSGNDEQFF. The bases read TGTGCCAGCAGCGGAAAGACTAGCGGGAACGATGAGCAGTTCTTC.